What follows are 11 T cell receptor beta chains derived from one specimen sequenced in a study of response to subunit inactivated influenza vaccine. From the RT-PCR reads, TCRdb called clonotypes with MiXCR, one entry per CDR3 protein. The sample carries about 700,000 distinct CDR3 sequences, around a sixth recorded once. The sequencing here drew on PBMCs from blood, taken 11 to 12 days after vaccination. The receptors originated from a man between 45 and 60 years old who received an inactivated influenza vaccine.

This clonotype occurred a few times. The gene calls are TRBV12-5 and TRBJ1-2; D might be TRBD1 (5 bases). V shed 6 bases and J shed 2 bases, with 13 bases lying between them. The V gene's germline CDR1 is LGHNT and CDR2 FRNRAP. The CDR3 is made up of 14 amino acids. CDR3 coding DNA: TGTGCTAGTGGGTTCGGGACGCAGAACTATGGCTACACCTTC. Its translation: CASGFGTQNYGYTF.

V gene TRBV11-2 combines with J gene TRBJ1-1; tentatively, D is TRBD1 (6 bases). Germline V gene data show CDR1 as SGHAT and CDR2 as FQNNGV. Trimming took off 3 bases at V and 0 bases at J, with 14 bases between the two ends. The length of the CDR3 is 16 residues. CDR3 region: CASSFSQGRVNTEAFF. In nucleotides, the CDR3 is TGTGCCAGCAGCTTTTCCCAGGGGAGGGTGAACACTGAAGCTTTCTTT.

CDR3 residues: CATSRGKGRSPLHF. CDR3 bases: TGTGCCACCAGCAGAGGCAAGGGTCGATCACCCCTCCACTTT. V is TRBV15 and J is TRBJ1-6; D remains unclear. Germline V gene data show CDR1 as LNHNV and CDR2 as YYDKDF (reference sequence). V was cut by 1 base and J by 10 bases, with 11 bases left in between. The CDR3 totals 14 residues.

The gene calls are TRBV29-1 and TRBJ1-1; the D is unclear. Germline CDR1 and CDR2: SQVTM and ANQGSEA. V lost 1 base and J lost 1, with 16 bases in between. CDR3 length: 16 residues. CDR3 in DNA: TGCAGCGTTGAAGTTTTAAAGGGTGACGGGAACACTGAAGCTTTCTTT. Translation gives CSVEVLKGDGNTEAFF.

This chain connects TRBV5-1 to TRBJ2-1, with 9 bases fitting TRBD2. This CDR3 is 15 amino acids long. V dropped 4 bases and J dropped 2; count of bases not matched to a gene: 4. Per the germline V gene, CDR1 is SGHRS and CDR2 is YFSETQ. In nucleotides, the CDR3 is TGCGCCAGCAGCCAGCGGGGGGCAGCCTACAATGAGCAGTTCTTC. Its protein product is CASSQRGAAYNEQFF.

This clonotype was found a few times. CDR3 protein: CASSEAPYGGVRTDTQYF. CDR3 DNA: TGTGCCAGCAGTGAAGCGCCTTACGGGGGGGTCCGCACAGATACGCAGTATTTT. The gene calls are TRBV6-1 and TRBJ2-3, with 8 bases fitting TRBD2. Germline V gene sequence: CDR1 MNHNS, CDR2 SASEGT. V dropped 0 bases and J dropped 1; count of bases not matched to a gene: 9. The CDR3 contains 18 residues.

The gene calls are TRBV14 and TRBJ1-1; the D is unclear. Germline V gene lookup returns CDR1 SGHDN and CDR2 FVKESK. This CDR3 comprises 14 residues. V was shortened by 3 bases and J by 3 bases, with 11 bases between the two germline ends. The CDR3 protein is CASSQARWDTEAFF. The DNA of the CDR3 is TGTGCCAGCAGCCAGGCGCGGTGGGACACTGAAGCTTTCTTT.

The chain couples TRBV2 to TRBJ2-3, with 9 bases matching TRBD1. The trim removed 3 bases at V and 3 bases at J, leaving 10 bases unmatched. The CDR3 is 17 amino acids. Germline CDR1 and CDR2: SNHLY and FYNNEI. The chain's CDR3 is CASSDIKGTGFTDTQYF. The CDR3 bases are TGTGCCAGCAGTGATATTAAGGGGACAGGGTTTACAGATACGCAGTATTTT. The complete variable domain, with remaining parts taken from reference TRBV2 and TRBJ2-3, reads EPEVTQTPSHQVTQMGQEVILRCVPISNHLYFYWYRQILGQKVEFLVSFYNNEISEKSEIFDDQFSVERPDGSNFTLKIRSTKLEDSAMYFCASSDIKGTGFTDTQYFGPGTRLTVL.

The V call is TRBV10-3, the J call TRBJ2-2; the match to TRBD1 covers 11 bases. The CDR3 contains 14 residues. Per germline, CDR1 ENHRY and CDR2 SYGVKD. Unmatched junction bases numbered 3, after V lost 8 bases and J lost 4 bases. The CDR3 DNA reads as TGTGCCATCGGACAGGGGGCGGCCACCGGGGAGCTGTTTTTT. As protein: CAIGQGAATGELFF.

This clonotype was picked up a small number of times. The gene calls are TRBV12-3 or TRBV12-4 and TRBJ2-3; weak D call: TRBD2 (6 bases). The CDR3 length is 15 residues. The germline V and J ends were trimmed by 8 bases and 0 bases, with 15 bases remaining between them. The CDR3 protein is CASLLSGGSTDTQYF. CDR3 sequence (DNA): TGTGCCAGCTTGTTGTCCGGGGGAAGCACAGATACGCAGTATTTT.

The rearrangement links TRBV25-1 to TRBJ2-1, with 9 bases aligning to TRBD2. This CDR3 has 13 amino acids. Germline trimming cut 8 bases from V and 5 bases from J; bases unmatched to any gene: 4. CDR1 and CDR2 (germline): MGHDK, SYGVNS. The CDR3 sequence: CASSSGINNEQFF. The CDR3, as DNA: TGTGCCAGCTCTAGCGGGATAAACAATGAGCAGTTCTTC.